What follows is one T cell receptor (beta chain) and its context. Its antigen is undetermined. This specimen belongs to a study of T cell responses to AZD1222 COVID-19 vaccine. The overall study: Analysis merged second doses at about 4 or about 12 weeks.

Study outcomes and limitations: Across the whole spike, CD4 TCRs peaked at regions 160-218 and 743-854. The donor group comprised mostly white British people and more females; the analysis possibly underestimated clonal diversity.

Assay used: immunoSEQ multiplex PCR; TCRdb lists only in-frame clones, some missing. The sample lists more than 60,000 clones, about 90% seen once, with 17% in the top ten. Sequencing was performed on peripheral blood, taken on day 0 of AZD1222 vaccination. The source is an adult in good health.

The DNA of the CDR3 is TGTGCCAGCAGTGAATTTGGGGGTTTTGAGACTGAAGCTTTCTTT. Translation gives CASSEFGGFETEAFF. The chain links TRBV25-1 to TRBJ1-1, with D perhaps TRBD1 (5 bases). CDR1 is MGHDK and CDR2 is SYGVNS in the germline V gene. The CDR3 is made up of 15 amino acids. V lost 1 base, J lost 5 bases, and 14 bases lay in between.